These 23 T cell receptor beta chains were sequenced from one sample in a study of blood T cell repertoires in COVID-19. TCRdb keeps only in-frame clones here, not all; method: immunoSEQ multiplex PCR. The sample records tens of thousands of clones, around 86% being singletons. The material sequenced was peripheral blood. These receptors were taken from a woman aged 55 to 70 with acute or convalescent COVID-19.

The chain is built from TRBV2 and TRBJ1-4; possible D gene TRBD1, 6 bases. The ends were cut back, 6 bases at V and 5 bases at J, with 13 bases in the middle. The germline CDR1 and CDR2 sequences are SNHLY and FYNNEI. This CDR3 is 14 amino acids long. In DNA form, the CDR3 reads TGTGCCAGCAGCCGGGACATGCAAAATGAAAAACTGTTTTTT. Translated, it gives CASSRDMQNEKLFF.

The gene calls are TRBV2 and TRBJ1-1; D is perhaps TRBD1 (5 bases). Trimming removed 3 bases from V and 1 base from J, with 9 bases in between. CDR3 length: 14 amino acids. Germline V gene sequence: CDR1 SNHLY, CDR2 FYNNEI. The CDR3 region is CASSEGPWNTEAFF. CDR3 sequence (DNA): TGTGCCAGCAGTGAGGGGCCTTGGAACACTGAAGCTTTCTTT.

The rearrangement joins TRBV7-9 to TRBJ1-2; D not certain. Trimming took off 1 base at V and 0 bases at J, with 6 bases between the two ends. Germline V gene lookup returns CDR1 SEHNR and CDR2 FQNEAQ (reference sequence). This CDR3 has 14 amino acids. CDR3 loop: CASSLGRTNYGYTF. The DNA of the CDR3 is TGTGCCAGCAGCTTAGGCAGGACTAACTATGGCTACACCTTC.

This chain joins TRBV2 and TRBJ1-2; 8 bases map to TRBD1. The junction had 7 bases not matched to a gene; V was cut back by 10 bases and J by 0 bases. Per the germline V gene, CDR1 is SNHLY and CDR2 is FYNNEI. The CDR3 length is 14 residues. CDR3 sequence (DNA): TGTGCCACCGGACAGGGCCTTCCTAACTATGGCTACACCTTC. Its translation is CATGQGLPNYGYTF.

This clone was recorded once. This chain's CDR3 is CASGPRGKGNTIYF. CDR3 DNA: TGTGCCAGCGGTCCCCGGGGGAAGGGAAACACCATATATTTT. The chain is built from TRBV6-5 and TRBJ1-3; D is possibly TRBD1 (5 bases). The CDR3 runs 14 residues. The V and J ends lost 8 bases and 4 bases respectively, with 15 bases between them. The germline V gene has CDR1 MNHEY and CDR2 SVGAGI.

The CDR3 reads CASTKGQGAVLAKNIQYF. Here the CDR3 DNA reads TGTGCCAGTACAAAGGGACAGGGGGCTGTCCTGGCCAAAAACATTCAGTACTTC. The chain is built from TRBV13 and TRBJ2-4; TRBD1 agrees at 12 bases. The germline gives CDR1 PRHDT, CDR2 FYEKMQ (reference sequence). The V and J ends lost 9 bases and 1 base, in that order; junction bases with no gene match: 13. The CDR3 loop spans 18 amino acids.

The chain combines TRBV12-3 or TRBV12-4 with TRBJ2-3; D is uncertain. The CDR3 sequence is 13 residues long. Trimming shortened V by 6 bases and J by 3 bases, and 10 bases separated the two germline ends. As DNA, the CDR3 is TGTGCCAGCAGCCCCGACACAACAGATACGCAGTATTTT. Protein: CASSPDTTDTQYF.

The J gene is TRBJ2-1, the V gene TRBV4-2; 7 bases line up with TRBD2. J gave up 0 bases and V 4 bases, and 9 bases lay outside the gene matches. The CDR3 runs 17 residues. The germline gives CDR1 LGHNA, CDR2 YNFKEQ. CDR3 nucleotides: TGTGCCAGCAGCCCCTCTAGCGGAATGGGCTCCTACAATGAGCAGTTCTTC. Protein sequence: CASSPSSGMGSYNEQFF.

This clone occurred a few times. DNA of the CDR3: TGTGCCAGCAGCGCATCCACCGGGACAGCCTACGAGCAGTACTTC. It translates to CASSASTGTAYEQYF. The V and J genes are TRBV7-9 and TRBJ2-7; 7 bases line up with TRBD1. With 5 bases clipped from V and 2 bases from J, the junction kept 9 bases outside the gene matches. This CDR3 has 15 amino acids. In germline, CDR1 is SEHNR, CDR2 FQNEAQ (reference sequence).

The rearrangement links TRBV19 to TRBJ2-5, with D perhaps matching TRBD1 (5 bases). The CDR3 is made up of 12 amino acids. With 2 bases removed from V and 5 bases from J, the gap between germline ends came to 6 bases. Germline V lookup: CDR1 LNHDA, CDR2 SQIVND (reference sequence). In nucleotides, the CDR3 is TGTGCCAGTAGTATAAAGGGGGAGACCCAGTACTTC. Translation: CASSIKGETQYF.

V gene TRBV10-2 combines with J gene TRBJ2-2; no firm D call. The CDR3 length is 14 residues. Trimming cost V 2 bases and J 5 bases, with 9 bases left between them. Per the germline V gene, CDR1 is WSHSY and CDR2 is SAAADI. The CDR3 spells CASSEVARTGELFF. The CDR3, as DNA: TGCGCCAGCAGTGAGGTCGCCCGGACCGGGGAGCTGTTTTTT.

V usage is TRBV7-2 and J usage is TRBJ1-6; the D is unclear. The CDR3 covers 17 residues. Germline loops: CDR1 SGHTA, CDR2 FQGNSA. V was cut by 6 bases and J by 3 bases, with 18 bases left in between. The CDR3 coding sequence is TGTGCCAGCAGGGTTGGGAGGGAGCGCAACTATAATTCACCCCTCCACTTT. As protein: CASRVGRERNYNSPLHF. The complete variable domain, with remaining parts taken from reference TRBV7-2 and TRBJ1-6, reads GAGVSQSPSNKVTEKGKDVELRCDPISGHTALYWYRQSLGQGLEFLIYFQGNSAPDKSGLPSDRFSAERTGGSVSTLTIQRTQQEDSAVYLCASRVGRERNYNSPLHFGNGTRLTVT.

The V gene is TRBV6-5, the J gene TRBJ2-6; no clear D gene. The germline V and J ends were trimmed by 6 bases and 0 bases, with 9 bases remaining between them. This CDR3 has 15 amino acids. Germline V CDR1 and CDR2: MNHEY, SVGAGI. The CDR3 region has the DNA TGTGCCAGCAGCACGGGTCTCTCTGGGGCCAACGTCCTGACTTTC. Translating gives CASSTGLSGANVLTF.

The chain carries TRBV28 and TRBJ1-2, with 9 bases identical to TRBD1. Germline trimming cut 6 bases from V and 7 bases from J; bases unmatched to any gene: 9. This CDR3 has 14 amino acids. Germline V gene data show CDR1 as MDHEN and CDR2 as SYDVKM. DNA of the CDR3: TGTGCCAGCAGGGCACCGGGACAGGGACGTGGCTACACCTTC. This translates into CASRAPGQGRGYTF.

The rearrangement uses TRBV29-1 and TRBJ1-5, with D maybe TRBD1 (5 bases). The CDR3 totals 13 residues. V was pared by 6 bases and J by 2 bases, with 11 bases between. Germline loops: CDR1 SQVTM, CDR2 ANQGSEA. CDR3 amino acids: CSVQGAGNQPQHF. The CDR3 coding sequence is TGCAGCGTGCAGGGCGCGGGCAATCAGCCCCAGCATTTT. The whole variable domain, remainder taken from reference TRBV29-1 and TRBJ1-5, is SAVISQKPSRDICQRGTSLTIQCQVDSQVTMMFWYRQQPGQSLTLIATANQGSEATYESGFVIDKFPISRPNLTFSTLTVSNMSPEDSSIYLCSVQGAGNQPQHFGDGTRLSIL.

This chain joins TRBV5-1 and TRBJ1-3, with D hard to call. Per germline, CDR1 SGHRS and CDR2 YFSETQ. V was clipped by 4 bases and J by 4 bases, with 9 bases between them. CDR3 length: 13 amino acids. The CDR3 here is CASSPGGGNTIYF. CDR3 in DNA: TGCGCCAGCAGCCCGGGAGGGGGAAACACCATATATTTT.

J is TRBJ2-3 and V is TRBV28; 16 nucleotides align to TRBD2. The CDR3 totals 17 residues. Per the germline V gene, CDR1 is MDHEN and CDR2 is SYDVKM. V gave up 5 bases and J gave up 4 bases; unmatched junction bases: 6. CDR3 sequence reads: CASSGPGLAGGADTQYF. The DNA of the CDR3 is TGTGCCAGCAGTGGGCCGGGACTAGCGGGGGGGGCAGATACGCAGTATTTT.

The genes are TRBV7-9 and TRBJ2-1; D is unresolved. Germline assignment: CDR1 SEHNR and CDR2 FQNEAQ (reference sequence). V gave up 4 bases and J gave up 7 bases, with 11 bases separating them. The CDR3 sequence is 13 residues long. The CDR3 protein is CASSSIGLNEQFF. As DNA, the CDR3 is TGTGCCAGCAGCTCCATTGGGCTTAATGAGCAGTTCTTC.

This rearrangement joins TRBV5-1 to TRBJ2-5; no reliable D call. This CDR3 is 14 amino acids long. V lost 0 bases to trimming and J lost 2 bases, with 8 bases between them. Germline V lookup: CDR1 SGHRS, CDR2 YFSETQ. The CDR3 DNA reads TGCGCCAGCAGCTTGGTCGCGGCTCAAGAGACCCAGTACTTC. It is translated as CASSLVAAQETQYF.

The chain links TRBV15 to TRBJ2-2; D uncertain. The CDR3 has 13 residues. V lost 1 base and J 7 bases, leaving 7 bases between the germline ends. Germline V gives CDR1 LNHNV, CDR2 YYDKDF (reference sequence). The CDR3: CATSRGAIGELFF. The CDR3 DNA is TGTGCCACCAGCAGAGGTGCTATCGGGGAGCTGTTTTTT.

The chain has TRBV7-8 and TRBJ2-1; 11 bases are shared with TRBD2. J gave up 0 bases and V 5 bases, and 6 bases lay outside the gene matches. Looked up from germline, CDR1 is SGHVS and CDR2 is FQNEAQ. This CDR3 has 17 residues. CDR3 sequence reads: CASSPGLAVSSYNEQFF. The CDR3 DNA follows: TGTGCCAGCAGCCCGGGACTAGCGGTAAGCTCCTACAATGAGCAGTTCTTC.

The chain couples TRBV6-5 to TRBJ2-7; TRBD1 agrees at 12 bases. The germline V gene encodes CDR1 MNHEY and CDR2 SVGAGI. This CDR3 is built from 14 residues. V shed 6 bases and J 7 bases; nucleotides not matched to a gene: 7. CDR3 in amino acids: CASSPGQGAREQYF. The CDR3, as DNA: TGTGCCAGCAGCCCGGGACAGGGGGCGCGGGAGCAGTACTTC.

The rearrangement uses TRBV5-1 and TRBJ1-5; TRBD1 might be the D (6 bases). V lost 4 bases and J 3 bases, leaving 11 bases between the germline ends. The CDR3 totals 14 residues. Germline-derived CDR1 and CDR2 are SGHRS and YFSETQ. The CDR3 nucleotides are TGCGCCAGCAGCCCCGGACAGACCAATCAGCCCCAGCATTTT. It translates to CASSPGQTNQPQHF.